This T cell receptor (beta chain) was obtained from a study of blood T cell repertoires in COVID-19. The table came from immunoSEQ multiplex PCR; TCRdb's copy has only in-frame clones and leaves some out. This table has 85,000 to 120,000 clones, 84% appearing once. Germline assignment: CDR1 SGDLS and CDR2 YYNGEE. Trimming removed 4 bases at V and 9 bases at J, with 20 bases between. This CDR3 contains 16 residues. The chain has TRBV9 and TRBJ1-6; TRBD1 might be the D (5 bases). The sample was peripheral blood. The clonotype originates from a man aged 40-49 years with active or convalescent COVID-19. CDR3 nucleotides: TGTGCCAGCAGCCCCCTGCCGCCCGGACAAGGTTCACCCCTCCACTTT. Translated, it gives CASSPLPPGQGSPLHF.